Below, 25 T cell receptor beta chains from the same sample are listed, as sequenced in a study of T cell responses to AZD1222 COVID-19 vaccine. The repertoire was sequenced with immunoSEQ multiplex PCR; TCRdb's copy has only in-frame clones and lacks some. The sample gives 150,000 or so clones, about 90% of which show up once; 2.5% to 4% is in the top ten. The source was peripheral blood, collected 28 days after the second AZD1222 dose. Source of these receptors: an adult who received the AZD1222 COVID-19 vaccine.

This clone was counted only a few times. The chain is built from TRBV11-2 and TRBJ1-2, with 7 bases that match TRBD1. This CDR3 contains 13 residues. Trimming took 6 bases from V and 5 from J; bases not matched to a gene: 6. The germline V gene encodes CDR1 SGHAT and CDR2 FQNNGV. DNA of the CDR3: TGTGCCAGCAGTTTGGACAGGAATTATGGCTACACCTTC. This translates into CASSLDRNYGYTF.

CDR3 DNA: TGTGCCAGCAGCCCGACAGCGGGAGGTTTTCAAGAGACCCAGTACTTC. Its translation: CASSPTAGGFQETQYF. The chain carries TRBV3-1 (or the pseudogene TRBV3-2) and TRBJ2-5; TRBD2 matches at 9 bases. The CDR3 consists of 16 residues. The V gene's germline CDR1 is LGHDT and CDR2 YNNKEL (reference sequence). Unmatched junction bases numbered 8, after V lost 4 bases and J lost 2 bases.

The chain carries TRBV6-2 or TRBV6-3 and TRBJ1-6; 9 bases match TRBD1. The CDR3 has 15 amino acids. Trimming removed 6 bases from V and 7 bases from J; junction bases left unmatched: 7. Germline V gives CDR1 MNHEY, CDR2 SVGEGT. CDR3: CASSSADRGNSPLHF. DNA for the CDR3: TGTGCCAGCAGCTCCGCTGACAGGGGGAATTCACCCCTCCACTTT.

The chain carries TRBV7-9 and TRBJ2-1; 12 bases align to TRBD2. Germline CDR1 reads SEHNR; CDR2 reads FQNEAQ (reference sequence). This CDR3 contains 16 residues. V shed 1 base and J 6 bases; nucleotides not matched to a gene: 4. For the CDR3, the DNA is TGTGCCAGCAGCTTAGGACCGGGACTAGCGGGCAATGAGCAGTTCTTC. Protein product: CASSLGPGLAGNEQFF.

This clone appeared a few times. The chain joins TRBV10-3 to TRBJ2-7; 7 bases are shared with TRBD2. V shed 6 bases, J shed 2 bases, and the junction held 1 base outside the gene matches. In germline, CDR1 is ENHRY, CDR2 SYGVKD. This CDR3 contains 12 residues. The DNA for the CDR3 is TGTGCCATCAGGGGAGGGGCCTACGAGCAGTACTTC. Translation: CAIRGGAYEQYF.

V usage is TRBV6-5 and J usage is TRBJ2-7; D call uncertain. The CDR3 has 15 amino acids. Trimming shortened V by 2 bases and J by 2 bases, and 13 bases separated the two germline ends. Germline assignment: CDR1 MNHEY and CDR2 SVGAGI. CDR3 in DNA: TGTGCCAGCAGTTACAGCCGCGCGAACCCCTACGAGCAGTACTTC. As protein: CASSYSRANPYEQYF.

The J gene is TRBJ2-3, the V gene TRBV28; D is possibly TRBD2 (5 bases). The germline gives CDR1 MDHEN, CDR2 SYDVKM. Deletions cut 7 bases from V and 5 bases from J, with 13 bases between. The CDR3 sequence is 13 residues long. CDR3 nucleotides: TGTGCCAGCAACGACGGGATAGTAGATACGCAGTATTTT. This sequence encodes CASNDGIVDTQYF.

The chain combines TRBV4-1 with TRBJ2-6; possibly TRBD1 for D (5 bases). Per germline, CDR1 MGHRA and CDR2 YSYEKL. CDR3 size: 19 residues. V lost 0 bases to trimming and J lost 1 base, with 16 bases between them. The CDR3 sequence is CASSQEATEGISGANVLTF. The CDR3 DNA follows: TGCGCCAGCAGCCAAGAAGCGACAGAAGGAATTTCTGGGGCCAACGTCCTGACTTTC.

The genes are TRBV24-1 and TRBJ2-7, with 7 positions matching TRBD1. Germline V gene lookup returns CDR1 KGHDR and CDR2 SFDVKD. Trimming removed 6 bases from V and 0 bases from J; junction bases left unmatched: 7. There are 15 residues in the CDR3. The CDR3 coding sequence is TGTGCCACCAGTACCTCGACAGGGTACTCCTACGAGCAGTACTTC. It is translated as CATSTSTGYSYEQYF.

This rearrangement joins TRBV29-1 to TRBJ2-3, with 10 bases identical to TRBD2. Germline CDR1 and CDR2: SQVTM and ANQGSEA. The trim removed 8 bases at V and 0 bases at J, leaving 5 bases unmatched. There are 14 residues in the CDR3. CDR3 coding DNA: TGCAGCTTGTGGACTAGCGGAAGCACAGATACGCAGTATTTT. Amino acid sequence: CSLWTSGSTDTQYF.

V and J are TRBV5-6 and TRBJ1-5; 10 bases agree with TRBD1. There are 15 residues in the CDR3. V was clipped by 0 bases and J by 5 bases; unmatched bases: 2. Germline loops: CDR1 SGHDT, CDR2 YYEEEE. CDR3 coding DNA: TGTGCCAGCAGCTTGGGACAGGGGGCCTATCAGCCCCAGCATTTT. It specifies CASSLGQGAYQPQHF.

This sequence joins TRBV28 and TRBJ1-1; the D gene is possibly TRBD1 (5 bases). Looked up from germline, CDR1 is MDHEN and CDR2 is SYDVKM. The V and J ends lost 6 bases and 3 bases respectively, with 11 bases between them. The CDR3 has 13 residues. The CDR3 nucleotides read TGTGCCAGCAGCCGTGTGGGGCACACTGAAGCTTTCTTT. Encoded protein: CASSRVGHTEAFF.

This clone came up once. The CDR3 sequence: CASSHGTGGLAQETQYF. The DNA for the CDR3 is TGCGCCAGCAGCCATGGGACCGGGGGGCTAGCCCAGGAGACCCAGTACTTC. V and J are TRBV4-3 and TRBJ2-5, with D tentatively TRBD2 (7 bases). This CDR3 comprises 17 residues. V was clipped by 3 bases and J by 5 bases, with 22 bases between them. Germline CDR1 reads LGHNA; CDR2 reads YSLEER.

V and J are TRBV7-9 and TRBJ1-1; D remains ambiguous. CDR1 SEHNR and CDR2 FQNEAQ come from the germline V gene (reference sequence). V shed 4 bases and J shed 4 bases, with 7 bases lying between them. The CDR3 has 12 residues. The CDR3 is CASSSSSTEAFF. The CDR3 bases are TGTGCCAGCAGCTCCTCCTCCACTGAAGCTTTCTTT.

CDR3 sequence: CASSQDGVMGNTIYF. In DNA, the CDR3 is TGTGCCAGCAGCCAAGATGGGGTAATGGGAAACACCATATATTTT. V is TRBV3-1 (or the pseudogene TRBV3-2) and J is TRBJ1-3; D call uncertain. V was pared by 0 bases and J by 4 bases, with 10 bases between. From germline, CDR1 is LGHDT and CDR2 YNNKEL (reference sequence). The CDR3 runs to 15 residues.

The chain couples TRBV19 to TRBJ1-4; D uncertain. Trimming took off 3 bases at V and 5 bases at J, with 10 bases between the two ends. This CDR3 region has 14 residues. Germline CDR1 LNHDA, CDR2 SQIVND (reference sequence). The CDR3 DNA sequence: TGTGCCAGTAGTATTCTAGGAACCAATGAAAAACTGTTTTTT. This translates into CASSILGTNEKLFF.

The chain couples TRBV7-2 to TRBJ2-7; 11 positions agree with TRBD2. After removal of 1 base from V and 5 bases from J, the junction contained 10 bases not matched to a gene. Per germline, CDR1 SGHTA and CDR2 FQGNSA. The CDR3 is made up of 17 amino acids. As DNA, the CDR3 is TGTGCCAGCAGCTTAGAATTGCTAGCGGGAGGTCTGCACGAGCAGTACTTC. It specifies CASSLELLAGGLHEQYF.

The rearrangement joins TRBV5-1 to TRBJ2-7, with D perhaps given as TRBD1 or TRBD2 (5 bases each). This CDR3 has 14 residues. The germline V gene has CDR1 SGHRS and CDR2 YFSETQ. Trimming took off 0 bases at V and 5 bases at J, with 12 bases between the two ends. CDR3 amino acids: CASSLAPGTDEQYF. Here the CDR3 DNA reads TGCGCCAGCAGCTTGGCTCCAGGGACCGACGAGCAGTACTTC.

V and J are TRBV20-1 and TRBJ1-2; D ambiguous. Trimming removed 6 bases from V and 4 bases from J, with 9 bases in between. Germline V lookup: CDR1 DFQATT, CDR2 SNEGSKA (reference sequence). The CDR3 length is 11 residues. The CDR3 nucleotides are TGCAGTGCCTCGGACGGCTATGGCTACACCTTC. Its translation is CSASDGYGYTF.

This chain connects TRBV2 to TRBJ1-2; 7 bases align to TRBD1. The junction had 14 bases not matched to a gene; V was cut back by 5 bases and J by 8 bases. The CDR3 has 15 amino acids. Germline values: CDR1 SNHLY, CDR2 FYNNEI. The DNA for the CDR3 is TGTGCCAGCAGTACTACTAGGACAGGACTTCAAGGCTACACCTTC. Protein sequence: CASSTTRTGLQGYTF. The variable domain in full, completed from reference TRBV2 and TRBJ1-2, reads EPEVTQTPSHQVTQMGQEVILRCVPISNHLYFYWYRQILGQKVEFLVSFYNNEISEKSEIFDDQFSVERPDGSNFTLKIRSTKLEDSAMYFCASSTTRTGLQGYTFGSGTRLTVV.

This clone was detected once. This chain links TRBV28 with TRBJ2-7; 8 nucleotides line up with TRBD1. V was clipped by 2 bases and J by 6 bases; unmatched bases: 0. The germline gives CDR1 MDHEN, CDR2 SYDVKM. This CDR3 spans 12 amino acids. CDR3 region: CASSLGQGEQYF. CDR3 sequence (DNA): TGTGCCAGCAGTTTAGGACAGGGCGAGCAGTACTTC.

This CDR3 reads CASSLVSTTQYF. For the CDR3, the DNA is TGTGCCAGCAGCTTAGTCTCCACTACGCAGTATTTT. The rearrangement uses TRBV7-2 and TRBJ2-3; D remains ambiguous. V lost 1 base and J lost 8, with 7 bases in between. This CDR3 contains 12 residues. Germline CDR1 SGHTA, CDR2 FQGNSA.

CDR3 bases: TGTGCCAGCAGTCCGCGACCCCTTAGCGACGACTCCTACAATGAGCAGTTCTTC. Protein sequence: CASSPRPLSDDSYNEQFF. The chain recombines TRBV6-4 with TRBJ2-1, with D possibly matching TRBD2 (5 bases). CDR3 length equals 18 residues. Deletions cut 5 bases from V and 0 bases from J, with 20 bases between. Germline lookup yields CDR1 MRHNA and CDR2 SNTAGT.

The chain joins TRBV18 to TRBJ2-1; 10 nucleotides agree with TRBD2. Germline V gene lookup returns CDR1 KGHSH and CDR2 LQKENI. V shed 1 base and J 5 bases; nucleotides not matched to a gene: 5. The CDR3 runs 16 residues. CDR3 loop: CASSPLSGTSDNEQFF. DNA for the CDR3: TGTGCCAGCTCACCACTTTCCGGGACTAGCGACAATGAGCAGTTCTTC.

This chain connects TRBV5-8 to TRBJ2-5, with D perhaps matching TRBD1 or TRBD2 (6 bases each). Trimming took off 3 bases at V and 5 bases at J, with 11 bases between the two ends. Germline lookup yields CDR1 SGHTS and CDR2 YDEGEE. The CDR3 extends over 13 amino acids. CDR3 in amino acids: CASSSTGRETQYF. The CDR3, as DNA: TGTGCCAGCAGCTCTACAGGGAGGGAGACCCAGTACTTC.